A selection of T cell receptor beta chains follows, all from one sample in a study of identical twins. MiXCR was run by TCRdb on the 5' RACE reads, yielding one entry per CDR3 protein. Among roughly 1.6 million distinct CDR3 sequences listed, roughly a third were seen once. The sample taken for sequencing was cord blood. The receptors come from a newborn girl in good health. Each CDR3 is given with its conserved first and last residue. The D gene is left open where the match is weak. The size of a clone is reported for some rows only, either as once, few or many, or as a class for expanded clones.

TRBV20-1	TRBJ2-1	TRBD2	few	TGCAGTGCTAGGCCGGGAGGCCCGTTCTTC	CSARPGGPFF
TRBV12-3/TRBV12-4	TRBJ2-3	NA	many	TGTGCCAGCAGTCCAACCCCGGGTCCCACAGATACGCAGTATTTT	CASSPTPGPTDTQYF
TRBV4-2	TRBJ2-1	TRBD2	NA	TGTGCCAGCAGCCAAGACCGACTAGCGGTAGGTTACAATGAGCAGTTCTTC	CASSQDRLAVGYNEQFF
TRBV12-3/TRBV12-4	TRBJ1-5	TRBD1	few	TGTGCCAGCAGTTTATGGGACAGGGGCGGCAATCAGCCCCAGCATTTT	CASSLWDRGGNQPQHF
TRBV20-1	TRBJ1-2	TRBD1	NA	TGCAGTGCTAGGGGCTACAGGGGGCCGGCTAGTGTTTTGTTGGGCTACACCTTC	CSARGYRGPASVLLGYTF
TRBV9	TRBJ1-1	TRBD1	NA	TGTGCCAGCAACCGTCGGAGCAGGGGGCTGTACACTGAAGCTTTCTTT	CASNRRSRGLYTEAFF
TRBV4-2	TRBJ1-4	NA	NA	TGTGCCAGCAGCTCCCATAAAGGGATGAATGAAAAACTGTTTTTT	CASSSHKGMNEKLFF
TRBV15	TRBJ2-7	NA	few	TGTGCCACCAGCAGAGAGGGACCGCCTTCCTACGAGCAGTACTTC	CATSREGPPSYEQYF
TRBV11-2	TRBJ2-1	NA	NA	TGTGCCAGCAGCCCGAGCGGGCCCTACAATGAGCAGTTCTTC	CASSPSGPYNEQFF
TRBV28	TRBJ2-1	NA	NA	TGTGCCAGCAGGAACCCCCCCAATGAGCAGTTCTTC	CASRNPPNEQFF
TRBV7-2	TRBJ2-2	TRBD2	NA	TGTGCCAGCAGCTTGGGACTAAATGCCGGGGAGCTGTTTTTT	CASSLGLNAGELFF
TRBV7-2	TRBJ2-2	NA	NA	TGTGCCAGCAGCTTAGCGGGAGTAGGGGTCACCGGGGAGCTGTTTTTT	CASSLAGVGVTGELFF
TRBV7-8	TRBJ1-6	NA	few	TGTGCCAGCAGCTTAGAAGCGGCGAATTCACCCCTCCACTTT	CASSLEAANSPLHF
TRBV20-1	TRBJ2-7	NA	few	TGCAGTGCGCCTTTCAGGCCTAGCCACTACGAGCAGTACTTC	CSAPFRPSHYEQYF
TRBV12-3/TRBV12-4	TRBJ1-2	NA	few	TGTGCCAGCGGCGACAGCCCCTATGGCTACACCTTC	CASGDSPYGYTF
TRBV20-1	TRBJ2-4	TRBD1	NA	TGCAGTGCTAGGCCAGGGTGGACAGGGGGCGCAAGGAACATTCAGTACTTC	CSARPGWTGGARNIQYF
TRBV4-1	TRBJ2-1	TRBD2	few	TGCGCCAGCAGCCCCGGACTAGCGGGAGGGAAGGTCAATGAGCAGTTCTTC	CASSPGLAGGKVNEQFF
TRBV7-2	TRBJ2-3	NA	NA	TGTGCCAGCAGCTTAGCGGGAAGGGGGGATACGCAGTATTTT	CASSLAGRGDTQYF
TRBV5-6	TRBJ2-5	TRBD1	NA	TGTGCCAGCAGCCCGACAGGGTTGGATGAGCAGTACTTC	CASSPTGLDEQYF
TRBV20-1	TRBJ1-2	TRBD1	few	TGCAGTGCAGGGACAGTGGGCGGGGATGGCTACACCTTC	CSAGTVGGDGYTF
TRBV21-1	TRBJ1-5	NA	NA	TGTGCCAGCAGCACCGAGGATTTACAGACTCAGCCCCAGCATTTT	CASSTEDLQTQPQHF
TRBV6-1	TRBJ1-1	NA	NA	TGTGCCAGCAGTGAAAAGATCGGGGGAGGGAACACTGAAGCTTTCTTT	CASSEKIGGGNTEAFF
TRBV4-1	TRBJ1-1	NA	few	TGCGCCAGCAGCCGATCTGGGACATATTTGGGGAAAGAGATGAACACTGAAGCTTTCTTT	CASSRSGTYLGKEMNTEAFF
TRBV20-1	TRBJ1-6	TRBD1	few	TGCAGTGCTCCGTTCCCGGGACAGCCTTCACCCCTCCACTTT	CSAPFPGQPSPLHF
TRBV3-1	TRBJ1-1	TRBD1	NA	TGTGCCAGCAGGCTGGGACAGCAGAACACTGAAGCTTTCTTT	CASRLGQQNTEAFF
TRBV13	TRBJ2-5	TRBD2	NA	TGTGCCAGCAGCTTATGGGCTAGCGGGAGCAAGACCCAGTACTTC	CASSLWASGSKTQYF
TRBV6-2/TRBV6-3	TRBJ1-1	NA	NA	TGTGCCACCAGTTATCGGAGGATTTCAGGTGAAGCTTTCTTT	CATSYRRISGEAFF
TRBV20-1	TRBJ2-1	TRBD2	few	TGCAGTGCGGAGGGACTAGCGGGTCCCCATGAGCAGTTCTTC	CSAEGLAGPHEQFF
TRBV4-2	TRBJ2-7	TRBD2	few	TGTGCCAGCAGCCAACTCAGCCTAGCGGGAGGATACGAGCAGTACTTC	CASSQLSLAGGYEQYF
TRBV3-1	TRBJ2-7	TRBD2	NA	TGTGCCAGCTGGAATAGCGGGAGTAGGTACGAGCAGTACTTC	CASWNSGSRYEQYF
TRBV20-1	TRBJ2-1	NA	NA	TGCAGTGCTGCCAGAGGTCCTCTTGCGGTCTCCTACAATGAGCAGTTCTTC	CSAARGPLAVSYNEQFF
TRBV21-1	TRBJ1-5	NA	NA	TGTGCCAGCAGCAAGGACCGGAGGGCACAGCCCCAGCATTTT	CASSKDRRAQPQHF
TRBV7-2	TRBJ1-2	NA	NA	TGTGCCAGCAGGATACCGGGGACGTACTATGGCTACACCTTC	CASRIPGTYYGYTF
TRBV7-2	TRBJ1-1	NA	NA	TGTGCCAGCAGCCCGTTGAGGTCTGAAGCTTTCTTT	CASSPLRSEAFF
TRBV9	TRBJ2-5	NA	NA	TGTGCCAGCAGCCCCGGGACCCCTCCCTACAATGAGCAGTACTTC	CASSPGTPPYNEQYF
TRBV12-3/TRBV12-4	TRBJ1-1	TRBD1	NA	TGTGCCAGCGCACAGGGGGCGAGGACTGAAGCTTTCTTT	CASAQGARTEAFF
TRBV20-1	TRBJ2-1	NA	few	TGCAGTGCTGGGCTCCGGAGCTCCTACAATGAGCAGTTCTTC	CSAGLRSSYNEQFF
TRBV12-3/TRBV12-4	TRBJ1-2	NA	NA	TGTGCCAGCAGCCAATCTCCCTTCGACAGGCCGGGTGGCTACACCTTC	CASSQSPFDRPGGYTF
TRBV29-1	TRBJ2-2	NA	NA	TGCAGCGTTGCGGGAGCCGGGGAGCTGTTTTTT	CSVAGAGELFF
TRBV29-1	TRBJ1-2	NA	NA	TGCAGCGTTGAGGGCGACCCCCGGGGCACCTTC	CSVEGDPRGTF
TRBV20-1	TRBJ1-4	NA	few	TGCAGTGCTTCCCGTCCTGCAACTAATGAAAAACTGTTTTTT	CSASRPATNEKLFF
TRBV20-1	TRBJ1-4	NA	NA	TGTAGTGCTAGAGCGGGGGGAAGGGATGAAAAACTGTTTTTT	CSARAGGRDEKLFF
TRBV13	TRBJ2-3	NA	NA	TGTGCCAGCAGCCCGGAGGACACAGATACGCAGTATTTT	CASSPEDTDTQYF
TRBV20-1	TRBJ2-5	TRBD1	NA	TGCAGTGCTAGAGACAGGGGGCGCCATGCCTACCAAGAGACCCAGTACTTC	CSARDRGRHAYQETQYF
TRBV10-3	TRBJ1-2	NA	few	TGTGCCATCAGTGAGCCCCGTAGCGGCTACACCTTC	CAISEPRSGYTF
TRBV29-1	TRBJ2-7	TRBD1	NA	TGCAGCGTCTCCTGGACAGGGGTTGCCTACGAGCAGTACTTC	CSVSWTGVAYEQYF
TRBV7-2	TRBJ1-5	TRBD1	NA	TGTGCCAGCAGCACCGGTCCGGGACAGGGTCAGCCCCAGCATTTT	CASSTGPGQGQPQHF
TRBV4-2	TRBJ1-1	NA	few	TGTGCCAGCAGCCAAGAACGGGGCAGTGTGAGGAACACTGAAGCTTTCTTT	CASSQERGSVRNTEAFF
TRBV20-1	TRBJ1-5	NA	once	TGCAGTGCACCGAGGGGTCAGGGGCACAATCAGCCCCAGCATTTT	CSAPRGQGHNQPQHF
TRBV20-1	TRBJ2-3	NA	NA	TGCAGTGCTAGAGTTTTGGGCGTCACAGATACGCAGTATTTT	CSARVLGVTDTQYF
TRBV5-6	TRBJ2-1	NA	NA	TGTTCCCCCTCGGGGCATGAGCAGTTCTTC	CSPSGHEQFF